Following are 14 T cell receptor beta chains from one sample sequenced in a study of shared clonotypes between healthy human individuals. Only in-frame clones appear in the TCRdb table, and some are missing; sequencing was by immunoSEQ multiplex PCR. The repertoire holds around 560,000 clones, with 85% to 95% as singletons. Terminally differentiated effector memory CD45RA+ cells were left out of the naive CD8 fraction, which was CD45RO-negative and positively selected for CCR7. The sample comprised naive CD8+ T cells sorted from blood. Receptors originate from a woman in her 30s in good health.

The chain links TRBV28 to TRBJ2-1; 7 bases agree with TRBD2. CDR1 and CDR2 from the germline V gene are MDHEN and SYDVKM. Trimming cost V 2 bases and J 4 bases; bases outside gene matches: 8. The CDR3 spans 16 residues. The CDR3 nucleotides are TGTGCCAGCAGTTTAGCGGGAGAGGGAGAATACAATGAGCAGTTCTTC. Translation gives CASSLAGEGEYNEQFF.

CDR3 amino acids: CASISMAGSLDYEQYF. The DNA of the CDR3 is TGTGCCAGCATCAGCATGGCGGGCTCACTTGACTACGAGCAGTACTTC. The genes are TRBV7-2 and TRBJ2-7; weak D call: TRBD2 (5 bases). This CDR3 is built from 16 residues. Germline loops: CDR1 SGHTA, CDR2 FQGNSA. The ends were cut back, 7 bases at V and 3 bases at J, with 22 bases in the middle.

The rearrangement joins TRBV9 to TRBJ2-7; perhaps D is TRBD1 or TRBD2 (5 bases each). Trimming cost V 0 bases and J 6 bases, with 10 bases left between them. Germline CDR1 SGDLS, CDR2 YYNGEE. The CDR3 is 13 amino acids. The CDR3 loop is CASSVDEGFEQYF. The DNA of the CDR3 is TGTGCCAGCAGCGTAGACGAGGGGTTCGAGCAGTACTTC. The whole variable domain, filled in from reference TRBV9 and TRBJ2-7, reads DSGVTQTPKHLITATGQRVTLRCSPRSGDLSVYWYQQSLDQGLQFLIQYYNGEERAKGNILERFSAQQFPDLHSELNLSSLELGDSALYFCASSVDEGFEQYFGPGTRLTVT.

The CDR3 bases are TGCGCCAGCAGCCAAGAACTAGCGGGAGGTATCTACGAGCAGTACTTC. The encoded protein is CASSQELAGGIYEQYF. V gene TRBV4-1 combines with J gene TRBJ2-7, with 12 bases fitting TRBD2. The CDR3 has 16 residues. CDR1 is MGHRA and CDR2 is YSYEKL in the germline V gene. V was clipped by 0 bases and J by 3 bases; unmatched bases: 3.

V usage is TRBV2 and J usage is TRBJ2-3, with 10 nucleotides matching TRBD2. CDR3 length: 15 amino acids. CDR1 is SNHLY and CDR2 is FYNNEI in the germline V gene. V lost 11 bases to trimming and J lost 5 bases; unmatched junction nucleotides: 13. The CDR3 nucleotides read TGTGCCTCCAGTCGCGGGAGCGGGAGGGAAGATACGCAGTATTTT. Translated: CASSRGSGREDTQYF.

The rearrangement joins TRBV7-9 to TRBJ1-4, with D uncertain. CDR1 and CDR2 (germline): SEHNR, FQNEAQ (reference sequence). The ends were cut back, 5 bases at V and 5 bases at J, with 12 bases in the middle. The CDR3 loop spans 14 amino acids. The CDR3 protein is CASSARPANEKLFF. The CDR3 DNA follows: TGTGCCAGCAGCGCCCGGCCTGCCAATGAAAAACTGTTTTTT.

As regards this clone: This same CDR3 is encoded by further DNA sequences in the sample. The chain joins TRBV5-4 to TRBJ1-1; TRBD1 might be the D (5 bases). V shed 1 base and J shed 0 bases, with 7 bases lying between them. The CDR3 extends over 14 amino acids. Germline CDR1 SGHNT, CDR2 YYREEE (reference sequence). In nucleotides, the CDR3 is TGTGCCAGCAGCTTGCTAGGGGTGAACACTGAAGCTTTCTTT. It yields the protein CASSLLGVNTEAFF.

To note about this clone: The sample carries other DNA sequences with the same CDR3. This sequence joins TRBV7-6 and TRBJ2-7; possible D gene TRBD2, 6 bases. Germline CDR1 SGHVS, CDR2 FNYEAQ. The CDR3 consists of 13 residues. The V end lost 1 base, the J end lost 4 bases, and 8 bases lay between the germline ends. The CDR3 DNA follows: TGTGCCAGCAGCTTAGGGGCGGGATACGAGCAGTACTTC. Translating gives CASSLGAGYEQYF.

The V gene is TRBV27, the J gene TRBJ2-3; TRBD2 agrees at 7 bases. The CDR3 is made up of 14 amino acids. Germline CDR1 is MNHEY and CDR2 is SMNVEV (reference sequence). The trim removed 4 bases at V and 1 base at J, leaving 2 bases unmatched. The CDR3 reads CASSWTSRTDTQYF. CDR3 DNA sequence: TGTGCCAGCAGTTGGACTAGTCGCACAGATACGCAGTATTTT.

The V gene is TRBV27, the J gene TRBJ1-2, with D uncertain. V was shortened by 8 bases and J by 6 bases, with 13 bases between the two germline ends. CDR3 length: 12 amino acids. Per germline, CDR1 MNHEY and CDR2 SMNVEV (reference sequence). The CDR3 DNA sequence: TGTGCCAGCGGTCTCACAGACGATGGCTACACCTTC. Translating gives CASGLTDDGYTF.

The J gene is TRBJ2-7, the V gene TRBV4-2; D perhaps matches TRBD1 (6 bases). Trimming stripped 0 bases from V and 7 bases from J, with 10 bases between. Germline loops: CDR1 LGHNA, CDR2 YNFKEQ. The CDR3 contains 13 residues. Written as DNA, the CDR3 is TGTGCCAGCAGCCAAGATGGGGGCCAAGAGCAGTACTTC. Its protein is CASSQDGGQEQYF.

V usage is TRBV7-9 and J usage is TRBJ1-2; no reliable D call. Deletions cut 1 base from V and 8 bases from J, with 8 bases between. Germline CDR1 reads SEHNR; CDR2 reads FQNEAQ (reference sequence). The CDR3 consists of 12 residues. CDR3 bases: TGTGCCAGCAGCTTAGGCGTCGAAGGCTACACCTTC. Its protein product is CASSLGVEGYTF.

The gene calls are TRBV29-1 and TRBJ2-1; no clear D. Germline V gene lookup returns CDR1 SQVTM and CDR2 ANQGSEA. This CDR3 is 13 amino acids long. V lost 4 bases and J 7 bases, leaving 14 bases between the germline ends. This CDR3 reads CSVAGLVSNEQFF. The DNA for the CDR3 is TGCAGCGTTGCGGGCTTGGTGAGTAATGAGCAGTTCTTC.

This clone was counted a single time. This chain uses TRBV5-6 with TRBJ2-2; D gene uncertain. V lost 4 bases and J 6 bases, leaving 7 bases between the germline ends. Germline CDR1 is SGHDT and CDR2 is YYEEEE. This CDR3 region has 12 residues. The chain's CDR3 is CASSRFPGELFF. The CDR3 region has the DNA TGTGCCAGCAGCCGCTTCCCCGGGGAGCTGTTTTTT.